This TCR beta chain comes out of a study of cytomegalovirus exposure and HLA in healthy donors. Study-level points and caveats: There were reportedly fewer N-insertions in an Asian-associated ancestry cluster than the roughly 610-donor mean, in a later analysis.

The ends were cut back, 1 base at V and 5 bases at J, with 15 bases in the middle. The CDR3 contains 15 residues. The germline CDR1 and CDR2 sequences are LNHDA and SQIVND (reference sequence). To note about this clone: The antigen remains undetermined.

PCR primers comprised 60 Vbeta and 13 Jbeta primers. Assay: immunoSEQ multiplex PCR; the TCRdb copy retains only in-frame clones and omits some. This table holds about 120,000 clones, approximately 78% found once. J is TRBJ2-7 and V is TRBV19, with D uncertain. This TCR came from a man aged 35 to 55 in good health and CMV-seronegative. Specimen: PBMCs. The CDR3 is CASSIVGSLTNEQYF. The CDR3 nucleotides read TGTGCCAGTAGTATAGTGGGCAGTTTAACCAACGAGCAGTACTTC.